Each of the 26 T cell receptor beta chains below was sequenced from the same sample in a study of shared clonotypes between healthy human individuals. The assay was immunoSEQ multiplex PCR, and TCRdb's table has in-frame clones only and misses some. Counted here are 190,000 or so clones, just under 95% occurring once; the ten biggest clones make up 0.065% to 0.07%. Sample: naive CD4+ T cells sorted from blood. Subset denoted: CD45RA+ positively selected. All receptors come from a woman aged 25 to 45 in good health.

The genes are TRBV28 and TRBJ2-7; TRBD2 might be the D (6 bases). The CDR3 runs to 18 residues. Deletions cut 2 bases from V and 2 bases from J, with 22 bases between. Germline CDR1 and CDR2: MDHEN and SYDVKM. CDR3 sequence (DNA): TGTGCCAGCAGTTTAATCATTCGGAGGGCGGGACGCCCCTACGAGCAGTACTTC. Protein product: CASSLIIRRAGRPYEQYF.

The rearrangement uses TRBV30 and TRBJ1-5, with TRBD1 matching over 7 bases. With 5 bases clipped from V and 5 bases from J, the junction kept 6 bases outside the gene matches. Germline loops: CDR1 GTSNPN, CDR2 SVGIG (reference sequence). This CDR3 region has 13 residues. The CDR3 region has the DNA TGTGCCTGGGGGACAGCTTTCGATCAGCCCCAGCATTTT. It specifies CAWGTAFDQPQHF.

This chain connects TRBV5-1 to TRBJ1-4; no clear D. The V and J ends lost 0 bases and 8 bases respectively, with 11 bases between them. The CDR3 runs 14 residues. Germline CDR1 is SGHRS and CDR2 is YFSETQ. The CDR3 region has the DNA TGCGCCAGCAGCTTGGAGGGCCGCGGGGAAAAACTGTTTTTT. It specifies CASSLEGRGEKLFF. Using reference TRBV5-1 and TRBJ1-4 for the parts outside the CDR3, the full variable domain is KAGVTQTPRYLIKTRGQQVTLSCSPISGHRSVSWYQQTPGQGLQFLFEYFSETQRNKGNFPGRFSGRQFSNSRSEMNVSTLELGDSALYLCASSLEGRGEKLFFGSGTQLSVL.

The V call is TRBV14, the J call TRBJ1-5; D remains unclear. V was trimmed by 4 bases and J by 5 bases, leaving 9 bases between them. Germline-derived CDR1 and CDR2 are SGHDN and FVKESK. The CDR3 has 13 residues. CDR3 loop: CASSLAGDQPQHF. The CDR3 DNA sequence: TGTGCCAGCAGCCTAGCGGGAGATCAGCCCCAGCATTTT.

This clone was seen a few times. The rearrangement links TRBV28 to TRBJ2-7; 12 bases map to TRBD2. Germline loops: CDR1 MDHEN, CDR2 SYDVKM. V lost 6 bases, J lost 4 bases, and 4 bases stayed unmatched. The CDR3 is 14 amino acids. The CDR3 protein is CASSLLAGGYEQYF. The DNA of the CDR3 is TGTGCCAGCAGCCTCCTAGCGGGGGGGTACGAGCAGTACTTC. Based on the CDR3 plus reference TRBV28 and TRBJ2-7, the full variable domain is DVKVTQSSRYLVKRTGEKVFLECVQDMDHENMFWYRQDPGLGLRLIYFSYDVKMKEKGDIPEGYSVSREKKERFSLILESASTNQTSMYLCASSLLAGGYEQYFGPGTRLTVT.

This chain links TRBV12-2 with TRBJ2-7. TRBV12-2 is classified as a pseudogene. This CDR3 is 15 amino acids long. This CDR3 reads CASRLSQDLPNEQYF. DNA for the CDR3: TGTGCAAGTCGCTTGTCGCAGGACCTACCCAACGAGCAGTACTTC.

CDR3 protein: CASSYGPPGQGYEQYF. For the CDR3, the DNA is TGTGCCAGCAGTTACGGACCCCCGGGACAGGGATACGAGCAGTACTTC. The chain recombines TRBV6-5 with TRBJ2-7; 9 nucleotides match TRBD1. Germline lookup yields CDR1 MNHEY and CDR2 SVGAGI. With 2 bases clipped from V and 4 bases from J, the junction kept 9 bases outside the gene matches. The CDR3 extends over 16 amino acids.

This clone is a singleton in its sample. The chain couples TRBV18 to TRBJ1-1; D is ambiguous. The CDR3 consists of 14 residues. The germline V gene encodes CDR1 KGHSH and CDR2 LQKENI. Trimming took 2 bases from V and 4 from J, leaving 11 bases between them. The CDR3 nucleotides read TGTGCCAGCTCACCAGAAAGGATGAGCACTGAAGCTTTCTTT. Protein sequence: CASSPERMSTEAFF.

The rearrangement joins TRBV19 to TRBJ1-5; 8 bases align to TRBD1. V shed 3 bases and J 6 bases; nucleotides not matched to a gene: 19. This CDR3 spans 19 amino acids. Per germline, CDR1 LNHDA and CDR2 SQIVND (reference sequence). In DNA, the CDR3 is TGTGCCAGTAGTATTTTTTTCTCAGGGGGCCTGACAAGAGGTCAGCCCCAGCATTTT. Amino acids: CASSIFFSGGLTRGQPQHF.

The DNA of the CDR3 is TGTGCCAGCACCACTGGGGCTAGCGATAAATACGAGCAGTACTTC. It yields the protein CASTTGASDKYEQYF. The chain has TRBV28 and TRBJ2-7, with D perhaps matching TRBD2 (6 bases). Germline-derived CDR1 and CDR2 are MDHEN and SYDVKM. Trimming took off 7 bases at V and 4 bases at J, with 20 bases between the two ends. This CDR3 spans 15 amino acids. The full variable domain, rest sourced from reference TRBV28 and TRBJ2-7, is DVKVTQSSRYLVKRTGEKVFLECVQDMDHENMFWYRQDPGLGLRLIYFSYDVKMKEKGDIPEGYSVSREKKERFSLILESASTNQTSMYLCASTTGASDKYEQYFGPGTRLTVT.

The rearrangement links TRBV6-5 to TRBJ2-7; either TRBD1 or TRBD2 may supply D (5 bases each). Germline CDR1 and CDR2: MNHEY and SVGAGI. CDR3 length: 15 residues. V lost 0 bases and J lost 7, with 16 bases in between. In DNA form, the CDR3 reads TGTGCCAGCAGTTACTCGTCGGGGCTAGCAAGTGAGCAGTACTTC. It specifies CASSYSSGLASEQYF.

This chain joins TRBV5-4 and TRBJ2-1, with TRBD1 identical over 10 bases. Germline lookup yields CDR1 SGHNT and CDR2 YYREEE (reference sequence). The CDR3 is made up of 13 amino acids. J lost 8 bases, V lost 4 bases, and 3 bases had no gene match. CDR3: CASSPGTGDEQFF. CDR3 coding DNA: TGTGCCAGCAGCCCCGGGACAGGGGATGAGCAGTTCTTC.

The gene calls are TRBV19 and TRBJ1-3; D unclear. V lost 3 bases, J lost 2 bases, and 2 bases lay in between. The germline V gene encodes CDR1 LNHDA and CDR2 SQIVND (reference sequence). The CDR3 is 12 residues long. In DNA form, the CDR3 reads TGTGCCAGTAGTATGCCTGGAAACACCATATATTTT. It is translated as CASSMPGNTIYF.

This clone was recorded once. Here the CDR3 reads CASSPDATGGENEQFF. DNA of the CDR3: TGTGCCAGCTCACCCGACGCGACAGGGGGGGAAAATGAGCAGTTCTTC. The chain joins TRBV18 to TRBJ2-1; 9 nucleotides agree with TRBD1. Trimming cost V 3 bases and J 7 bases; bases outside gene matches: 10. There are 16 residues in the CDR3. The germline V gene encodes CDR1 KGHSH and CDR2 LQKENI.

The chain links TRBV11-2 to TRBJ1-3; D ambiguous. The CDR3 contains 14 residues. Germline CDR1 and CDR2: SGHAT and FQNNGV. V shed 4 bases and J shed 2 bases, with 9 bases lying between them. CDR3 in DNA: TGTGCCAGCAGCTCCTCGCTTACTGGAAACACCATATATTTT. Translation gives CASSSSLTGNTIYF.

This clone was counted a single time. The V gene is TRBV5-4, the J gene TRBJ2-5; TRBD1 matches 8 bases. The germline V gene has CDR1 SGHNT and CDR2 YYREEE (reference sequence). This CDR3 has 14 amino acids. Trimming at V came to 6 bases and at J to 1 base, leaving 5 bases not matched to a gene. The CDR3 DNA reads TGTGCCAGCAACCCCAGGGGGCTCCAAGAGACCCAGTACTTC. This sequence encodes CASNPRGLQETQYF.

The chain carries TRBV28 and TRBJ1-5; D unclear. Per germline, CDR1 MDHEN and CDR2 SYDVKM. CDR3 length: 16 amino acids. V gave up 4 bases and J gave up 2 bases, with 15 bases separating them. CDR3 region: CASSSVGLRGNQPQHF. The CDR3 DNA is TGTGCCAGCAGTTCCGTCGGACTTCGGGGCAATCAGCCCCAGCATTTT.

The J gene is TRBJ2-3, the V gene TRBV30, with D unresolved. CDR3 length equals 12 residues. V was pared by 3 bases and J by 2 bases, with 6 bases between. From germline, CDR1 is GTSNPN and CDR2 SVGIG (reference sequence). In DNA, the CDR3 is TGTGCCTGGAGCACGGACACAGATACGCAGTATTTT. This encodes CAWSTDTDTQYF.

V usage is TRBV11-1 and J usage is TRBJ2-7; possibly TRBD2 for D (5 bases). The CDR3 covers 15 residues. Looked up from germline, CDR1 is SGHAT and CDR2 is FQDESV (reference sequence). V was trimmed by 1 base and J by 2 bases, leaving 12 bases between them. The CDR3 loop reads CASSLGARGTYEQYF. Here the CDR3 DNA reads TGTGCCAGCAGCTTAGGGGCCCGGGGTACCTACGAGCAGTACTTC.

This chain connects TRBV18 to TRBJ2-5; D is unresolved. The CDR3 loop spans 14 amino acids. The V gene lost 1 base and the J gene lost 1 base, with 7 bases spanning the gap. Germline CDR1 and CDR2: KGHSH and LQKENI. Here the CDR3 reads CASSPLDAQETQYF. In DNA, the CDR3 is TGTGCCAGCTCACCACTGGACGCCCAAGAGACCCAGTACTTC.

The chain carries TRBV15 and TRBJ2-1, with TRBD2 matching over 13 bases. This CDR3 comprises 16 residues. Germline V CDR1 and CDR2: LNHNV, YYDKDF (reference sequence). V gave up 4 bases and J gave up 7 bases; unmatched junction bases: 7. CDR3 protein: CATSKGTSGIENEQFF. The CDR3 DNA sequence: TGTGCCACCAGCAAAGGGACTAGCGGGATTGAGAATGAGCAGTTCTTC.

V gene TRBV5-1 combines with J gene TRBJ1-4; no firm D call. The V and J ends lost 0 bases and 7 bases respectively, with 10 bases between them. The V gene's germline CDR1 is SGHRS and CDR2 YFSETQ. This CDR3 contains 14 residues. The CDR3 loop reads CASSLGSTGEKLFF. The CDR3 DNA follows: TGCGCCAGCAGCTTGGGGTCAACGGGTGAAAAACTGTTTTTT.

The CDR3 coding sequence is TGTGCCTGGACAGGTCTAGCGGGAACCTACGAGCAGTACTTC. This sequence encodes CAWTGLAGTYEQYF. The V gene is TRBV30, the J gene TRBJ2-7; 9 bases align to TRBD2. CDR3 length equals 14 residues. Germline values: CDR1 GTSNPN, CDR2 SVGIG (reference sequence). The V and J ends lost 4 bases and 2 bases, in that order; junction bases with no gene match: 6. Variable domain in full (rest from reference TRBV30 and TRBJ2-7): SQTIHQWPATLVQPVGSPLSLECTVEGTSNPNLYWYRQAAGRGLQLLFYSVGIGQISSEVPQNLSASRPQDRQFILSSKKLLLSDSGFYLCAWTGLAGTYEQYFGPGTRLTVT.

The J gene is TRBJ2-5, the V gene TRBV18, with 7 bases identical to TRBD1. CDR1 is KGHSH and CDR2 is LQKENI in the germline V gene. V lost 2 bases, J lost 2 bases, and 11 bases stayed unmatched. The CDR3 has 17 residues. The CDR3 DNA sequence: TGTGCCAGCTCACCAAACCTCGGCAGGGGGACACAAGAGACCCAGTACTTC. Translating it yields CASSPNLGRGTQETQYF.

The chain uses TRBV15 and TRBJ2-1, with 14 nucleotides matching TRBD2. The length of the CDR3 is 17 residues. V shed 1 base, J shed 12 bases, and the junction held 11 bases outside the gene matches. Germline V gene lookup returns CDR1 LNHNV and CDR2 YYDKDF (reference sequence). CDR3 sequence: CATSRAGTSGSTGGQFF. In DNA form, the CDR3 reads TGTGCCACCAGCAGAGCTGGGACTAGCGGGAGTACTGGCGGGCAGTTCTTC.

The V call is TRBV19, the J call TRBJ2-5; D gene ambiguous. Matching the DNA end better, TRBJ2-7 makes the J call doubtful. The CDR3 has 13 amino acids. Germline V CDR1 and CDR2: LNHDA, SQIVND (reference sequence). The CDR3 protein is CASSLLPSYEQYF. The CDR3 DNA reads TGTGCCAGTAGTCTATTACCCTCCTACGAGCAGTACTTC.